The subject of this entry is one TCR beta chain. Antigen unknown. CDR1 and CDR2 from the germline V gene are SGDLS and YYNGEE. This CDR3 comprises 14 residues. Unmatched junction bases numbered 7, after V lost 4 bases and J lost 6 bases. TCR alpha and TCR beta cDNA libraries carrying sample barcodes and UMIs came from 5'RACE with constant-segment primers. TCRdb called the 5' RACE reads again in MiXCR, with one record for every CDR3 protein. The sample has around 470,000 distinct CDR3 sequences, 15% to 25% seen once. This sample was included in a study of T-cell memory formation after mild COVID-19. On the study more broadly: The two donors had largely donor-specific TCR clusters.

Regarding the study as a whole: The study detected some responding clones in pre-infection memory, suggesting cross-reactive memory joined.

This TCR came from an adult woman who had mild COVID-19 (a few samples of this study predate the infection). Cell type and time point are not known. The specimen sequenced was PBMCs or a T cell subset sorted from them (not recorded which). This sequence joins TRBV9 and TRBJ2-1; 7 nucleotides match TRBD1. CDR3 bases: TGTGCCAGCAGCCGACAGGGCCGGGGCAATGAGCAGTTCTTC. Translation gives CASSRQGRGNEQFF.